This is a list of T cell receptor beta chains from one sample in a study of response to subunit inactivated influenza vaccine. TCRdb ran MiXCR on the RT-PCR reads and lists one entry per CDR3 protein. The sample holds 150,000 to 200,000 distinct CDR3 sequences; about 12% are singletons and the top ten take 29%. This sample also belongs to another study, concerning T cells expressing NK-cell markers.

The sequenced sample was CD8+ T cells sorted from PBMCs, obtained roughly 13 days after vaccination. Source of these receptors: a man aged 45-60 years who received an inactivated influenza vaccine. The CDR3 runs from the conserved cysteine through the conserved F or W. The D gene is left open where the match is weak. Some rows have no size entry. The others give once, few or many, or a class for an expanded clone.

J | D | V | length | size | DNA | CDR3
TRBJ2-3 | TRBD2 | TRBV20-1 | 17 | few | TGCAGTGCCCCAAGCCCAGGGACTAGCGGAAGCACAGATACGCAGTATTTT | CSAPSPGTSGSTDTQYF
TRBJ2-2 | TRBD1 | TRBV7-9 | 15 | - | TGTGCCAGCAGCATAGGGACAGGGAACACCGGGGAGCTGTTTTTT | CASSIGTGNTGELFF
TRBJ2-7 | - | TRBV7-8 | 13 | few | TGTGCCAGCAGCATTGGACAGACCTACGAGCAGTACTTC | CASSIGQTYEQYF
TRBJ1-5 | TRBD1 | TRBV27 | 15 | - | TGTGCCAGCAGCCCAGGACAGGGGAGCAATCAGCCCCAGCATTTT | CASSPGQGSNQPQHF
TRBJ2-3 | - | TRBV5-1 | 15 | - | TGCGCCAGCTCCGGCCTGCCTTTGGAGCGCAATACGCAGTATTTT | CASSGLPLERNTQYF
TRBJ2-4 | - | TRBV2 | 12 | - | TGTGCCAGCACAGGGTTCGAAAACATTCAGTACTTC | CASTGFENIQYF
TRBJ2-2 | - | TRBV20-1 | 15 | - | TGCAGTGCCCCGGGAGGGGGCTCGAACACCGGGGAGCTGTTTTTT | CSAPGGGSNTGELFF
TRBJ1-2 | - | TRBV20-1 | 11 | - | TGCAGTGCTAGCTTGAACTATGGCTACACCTTC | CSASLNYGYTF
TRBJ1-4 | - | TRBV21-1 | 15 | many | TGTGCCAGCAGCAAAGTCGAGAAAAAGAATGAAAAACTGTTTTTT | CASSKVEKKNEKLFF
TRBJ2-7 | - | TRBV12-3/TRBV12-4 | 15 | few | TGTGCCAGCAGTTTGGGGCACAGGGCCTTCTCCGAGCAGTACTTC | CASSLGHRAFSEQYF
TRBJ2-7 | TRBD2 | TRBV27 | 14 | few | TGTGCCAGCAGTCCCCTAGCGGGAATCTACGAGCAGTACTTC | CASSPLAGIYEQYF
TRBJ2-2 | TRBD1 | TRBV4-3 | 16 | once | TGCGCCAGCAGCCAAGACCTACAGGGGCGCACCGGGGAGCTGTTTTTT | CASSQDLQGRTGELFF
TRBJ2-1 | - | TRBV5-1 | 13 | many | TGCGCCAGCAGCTTAGGCGGGATAAATGAGCAGTTCTTC | CASSLGGINEQFF
TRBJ1-1 | - | TRBV3-1 | 17 | - | TGTGCCAGCAGTCCCCTGGGCCGCACCGCGGGGATCACTGAAGCTTTCTTT | CASSPLGRTAGITEAFF
TRBJ2-1 | - | TRBV11-2 | 17 | - | TGTGCCAGCAGCTTATATGGCTACCCGAGCTCCTACAATGAGCAGTTCTTC | CASSLYGYPSSYNEQFF
TRBJ2-7 | - | TRBV28 | 13 | - | TGTGCCAGCAGAACCTCTCTGGGGCCCGAGCAGTACTTC | CASRTSLGPEQYF
TRBJ2-7 | - | TRBV5-4 | 12 | few | TGTGCCATCGATGATCGAGGGGGTGAGCAGTACTTC | CAIDDRGGEQYF
TRBJ2-6 | - | TRBV14 | 19 | few | TGTGCCAGCAGCCAAGAACGAGGGTTCATATACTCTGGGGCCAACGTCCTGACTTTC | CASSQERGFIYSGANVLTF
TRBJ2-3 | TRBD2 | TRBV28 | 16 | many | TGTGCCAGCAGTTTGGGTCTAGCGGGAGACACAGATACGCAGTATTTT | CASSLGLAGDTDTQYF
TRBJ1-1 | - | TRBV29-1 | 13 | many | TGCAGCGTTAAGGGCAGGGCAAGACATGAAGCTTTCTTT | CSVKGRARHEAFF
TRBJ2-7 | - | TRBV28 | 13 | - | TGTGCCAGCACGAGCCTGAGCTCCTACGAGCAGTACTTC | CASTSLSSYEQYF
TRBJ2-2 | - | TRBV12-3/TRBV12-4 | 16 | - | TGTGCCAGCAGTTTAGCCCAGGAAGGGTGGACCGGGGAGCTGTTTTTT | CASSLAQEGWTGELFF
TRBJ2-1 | TRBD2 | TRBV5-8 | 15 | few | TGTGCCAGCAGCGTTGGGGGACTAGCGCTTAATGAGCAGTTCTTC | CASSVGGLALNEQFF
TRBJ2-7 | - | TRBV5-1 | 13 | few | TGCGCCAGCAGCCCCGGTGGCACCTACGAGCAGTACTTC | CASSPGGTYEQYF
TRBJ1-2 | - | TRBV20-1 | 17 | few | TGCAGTGCTAGAGATGTACACAGGTCCTTTTTGGAAGATGGCTACACCTTC | CSARDVHRSFLEDGYTF
TRBJ2-1 | TRBD2 | TRBV6-2/TRBV6-3 | 16 | few | TGTGCCAGCAGTTACCTGACTAGCGGGAGCTTCAATGAGCAGTTCTTC | CASSYLTSGSFNEQFF
TRBJ1-1 | - | TRBV9 | 13 | - | TGTGCCAGCGGGGGACCGGAGGACACTGAAGCTTTCTTT | CASGGPEDTEAFF
TRBJ2-1 | TRBD2 | TRBV9 | 17 | many | TGTGCCAGCAGCCTCACGTGGGGACTAGCGGTAAACAATGAGCAGTTCTTC | CASSLTWGLAVNNEQFF
TRBJ2-7 | - | TRBV6-2/TRBV6-3 | 15 | - | TGTGCCAGCAGTACCCCCGGGCTTCCCTTTTACGAGCAGTACTTC | CASSTPGLPFYEQYF
TRBJ2-5 | TRBD1 | TRBV15 | 15 | few | TGTGCCACCAGCTATACGACAGGGGGCGCCGAGACCCAGTACTTC | CATSYTTGGAETQYF
TRBJ2-1 | - | TRBV24-1 | 13 | few | TGTGCCACCAGTGATTTAAACGGCAATGAGCAGTTCTTC | CATSDLNGNEQFF
TRBJ1-5 | - | TRBV28 | 16 | few | TGTGCCAGCAGTTTATGGGGCAGGAGTAGCAATCAGCCCCAGCATTTT | CASSLWGRSSNQPQHF
TRBJ2-1 | - | TRBV5-6 | 14 | - | TGTGCCAGCAGCTTGGGCCCAGTATACAATGAGCAGTTCTTC | CASSLGPVYNEQFF
TRBJ2-7 | TRBD1 | TRBV4-1 | 15 | many | TGCGCCAGCAGCACTCGGACAGGGGCGGCCTACGAGCAGTACTTC | CASSTRTGAAYEQYF
TRBJ2-1 | TRBD2 | TRBV24-1 | 14 | few | TGTGCCACCAGCGGGACTAGCTTCTACAATGAGCAGTTCTTC | CATSGTSFYNEQFF
TRBJ1-6 | - | TRBV12-3/TRBV12-4 | 12 | few | TGTGCCAGCAGTGAAAATAATTCACCCCTCCACTTT | CASSENNSPLHF
TRBJ2-7 | TRBD1 | TRBV6-2/TRBV6-3 | 16 | - | TGTGCCAGCAGTTACCGAACGGACAGGGGGCAGGACGAGCAGTACTTC | CASSYRTDRGQDEQYF
TRBJ1-6 | - | TRBV28 | 11 | - | TGTGCCAGCAGTTTTGGTTCACCCCTCCACTTT | CASSFGSPLHF
TRBJ2-7 | - | TRBV7-9 | 13 | many | TGTGCCAGCAGCATGGGCAGCGGCCACGAGCAGTACTTC | CASSMGSGHEQYF
TRBJ2-7 | - | TRBV27 | 13 | few | TGTGCCAGCAGTTTGCATCAGGGGTACGAGCAGTACTTC | CASSLHQGYEQYF
TRBJ2-2 | TRBD2 | TRBV3-1 | 19 | few | TGTGCCAGCAGCCAAGTGTCATTTTTCCGCGGGGGACCGACCGGGGAGCTGTTTTTT | CASSQVSFFRGGPTGELFF
TRBJ2-1 | TRBD1 | TRBV4-2 | 19 | - | TGTGCCAGCAGCCCGATTTTCTGGTTCGGACAGGGGTCCTACAATGAGCAGTTCTTC | CASSPIFWFGQGSYNEQFF
TRBJ2-7 | - | TRBV27 | 11 | many | TGTGCCATCCGCCAGGGGAGGGAGCAGTACTTC | CAIRQGREQYF
TRBJ2-1 | - | TRBV4-2 | 14 | - | TGTGCCAGCAGCCGCAGGAAGGGGTTGGATGAGCAGTTCTTC | CASSRRKGLDEQFF
TRBJ2-3 | TRBD2 | TRBV20-1 | 17 | - | TGCAGTGCTAGTGGGCTAGCGGGGCCTCGGGGGACAGATACGCAGTATTTT | CSASGLAGPRGTDTQYF
TRBJ1-4 | - | TRBV7-9 | 14 | few | TGTGCCAGCAGAAACCCGGGACTCCGGGAAAAACTGTTTTTT | CASRNPGLREKLFF
TRBJ1-2 | - | TRBV12-3/TRBV12-4 | 13 | - | TGTGCCAGCAGTCTGACAGTATTCGGTGGCTACACCTTC | CASSLTVFGGYTF
TRBJ2-1 | - | TRBV11-1 | 14 | - | TGTGCCAGCAGCGTATGGGGTAGTCAGGATGAGCAGTTCTTC | CASSVWGSQDEQFF
TRBJ2-7 | TRBD1 | TRBV5-1 | 14 | - | TGCGCCAGCACCATGGGACAGGGGCCCCACGAGCAGTACTTC | CASTMGQGPHEQYF
TRBJ2-7 | - | TRBV5-5 | 13 | - | TGTGCCAGCAGCTTGCTTGGGGTCCACGAGCAGTACTTC | CASSLLGVHEQYF
TRBJ2-7 | TRBD1 | TRBV20-1 | 14 | many | TGCAGTGCTAGAGATTTAGGACAGGGGATTGGGCAGTACTTC | CSARDLGQGIGQYF
TRBJ2-7 | TRBD2 | TRBV9 | 13 | - | TGTGCCAGCAGCGTAGAGGGAGGGCCCTCTCCGTACTTC | CASSVEGGPSPYF
TRBJ2-7 | - | TRBV14 | 15 | - | TGTGCCAGCAGCCAAGGGACTTTCAGGGGCTACGAGCAGTACTTC | CASSQGTFRGYEQYF
TRBJ2-7 | - | TRBV4-1 | 15 | many | TGCGCCAGCAGCCAAACACCTCAGGGGAGCTACGAGCAGTACTTC | CASSQTPQGSYEQYF
TRBJ1-1 | - | TRBV6-5 | 17 | many | TGTGCCAGCAGTTACTCGATGGTCAGGGGACTGAACACTGAAGCTTTCTTT | CASSYSMVRGLNTEAFF
TRBJ2-2 | TRBD1 | TRBV4-1 | 15 | many | TGCGCCAGCTCTCCCCCAGGGGGCGCAGGCGGGGAGCTGTTTTTT | CASSPPGGAGGELFF
TRBJ2-6 | - | TRBV28 | 15 | few | TGTGCCAGCAGTTTATTCAGGCAGGGAGCCAACGTCCTGACTTTC | CASSLFRQGANVLTF
TRBJ2-2 | TRBD1 | TRBV28 | 16 | - | TGTGCCAGCAGTTTAGCAGGGGGCATGGACACCGGGGAGCTGTTTTTT | CASSLAGGMDTGELFF